This T cell receptor (beta chain) was identified during a study of cytomegalovirus exposure and HLA in healthy donors. Study-level points and caveats: Cytomegalovirus association was assigned to about 150 TCR beta chains. Analyses of presence/absence relied on an assumption of roughly uniform sequencing depth across donors. About 87% or about 30% of the time was how often most TCR beta V segments were productive, according to an earlier analysis.

The V end was cut by 6 bases, the J end by 1 base, with 13 bases between. There are 15 residues in the CDR3. Germline assignment: CDR1 MNHEY and CDR2 SVGAGI. Amplification used 60 Vbeta primers and 13 Jbeta primers. Here immunoSEQ multiplex PCR was the method, and the copy in TCRdb shows in-frame clones only, minus some. This sample's table has more than 200,000 clones. As concerns this clone: The target antigen is unknown.

The chain is built from TRBV6-5 and TRBJ2-1; tentative D call: TRBD1 (6 bases). This clonotype originated in a woman younger than 45 in good health and CMV-seropositive. Sample: PBMCs. For the CDR3, the DNA is TGTGCCAGCAGCCAGGGACACGGATCCTACAATGAGCAGTTCTTC. Its translation: CASSQGHGSYNEQFF.